The 15 T cell receptor beta chains below come from one sample, sequenced in a study of shared clonotypes between healthy human individuals. The protocol was immunoSEQ multiplex PCR, while the TCRdb copy is restricted to in-frame clones and leaves out a portion. The data show 2 million to 2.5 million clones, roughly 92% seen once. The specimen was naive CD4+ T cells from PBMCs. The subset is: CD45RA+ positively selected. These receptors all stem from a man aged 18 to 29 in good health. Some clones in this sample may be carry-over from other donors' samples.

The chain is built from TRBV9 and TRBJ2-1, with 9 bases lining up with TRBD1. J gave up 6 bases and V 2 bases, and 9 bases lay outside the gene matches. The CDR3 runs 16 residues. Germline CDR1 SGDLS, CDR2 YYNGEE. The CDR3 spells CASSVQVGTGFNEQFF. CDR3 nucleotides: TGTGCCAGCAGCGTGCAGGTGGGGACAGGGTTCAATGAGCAGTTCTTC.

The J gene is TRBJ2-7, the V gene TRBV5-4, with 7 bases that match TRBD1. The germline CDR1 and CDR2 sequences are SGHNT and YYREEE (reference sequence). J lost 4 bases, V lost 4 bases, and 11 bases had no gene match. This CDR3 is built from 15 residues. For the CDR3, the DNA is TGTGCCAGCAGCACCCCAGGGGGTTCTACTTACGAGCAGTACTTC. As protein: CASSTPGGSTYEQYF.

The V call is TRBV4-2, the J call TRBJ2-1, with a possible D match to TRBD2 (5 bases). V was shortened by 3 bases and J by 0 bases, with 9 bases between the two germline ends. The CDR3 is made up of 15 amino acids. Germline lookup yields CDR1 LGHNA and CDR2 YNFKEQ. For the CDR3, the DNA is TGTGCCAGCAGCCAGCTCCGGGACTCCTACAATGAGCAGTTCTTC. Protein product: CASSQLRDSYNEQFF.

The V gene is TRBV6-5, the J gene TRBJ1-1, with no clear D. The CDR3 has 14 residues. CDR1 is MNHEY and CDR2 is SVGAGI in the germline V gene. V lost 6 bases and J 1 base, leaving 12 bases between the germline ends. The CDR3 region is CASRRVSRNTEAFF. The CDR3 DNA follows: TGTGCCAGCAGGAGGGTGTCGCGGAACACTGAAGCTTTCTTT.

The chain combines TRBV30 with TRBJ2-5, with unresolved D. The germline V gene has CDR1 GTSNPN and CDR2 SVGIG (reference sequence). The CDR3 contains 12 residues. Trimming removed 3 bases from V and 13 bases from J, with 18 bases in between. The CDR3 DNA sequence: TGTGCCTGGAGGCCCGACTCGTGGTTCCTGTACTTC. The encoded protein is CAWRPDSWFLYF.

The chain joins TRBV7-8 to TRBJ2-1; D remains ambiguous. Per the germline V gene, CDR1 is SGHVS and CDR2 is FQNEAQ. Trimming removed 8 bases from V and 7 bases from J, with 15 bases in between. CDR3 length: 13 amino acids. The CDR3 DNA sequence: TGTGCCAGCGAGCGAATACTGGAAAATGAGCAGTTCTTC. Its translation is CASERILENEQFF.

This clone was recorded once. J is TRBJ2-1 and V is TRBV9, with D unresolved. Germline values: CDR1 SGDLS, CDR2 YYNGEE. V lost 4 bases to trimming and J lost 5 bases, with 16 bases between them. The CDR3 covers 15 residues. CDR3 nucleotide sequence: TGTGCCAGCAGCCCCTCGAGCATAATCGACAATGAGCAGTTCTTC. Its protein is CASSPSSIIDNEQFF.

V usage is TRBV9 and J usage is TRBJ2-2; 9 nucleotides agree with TRBD2. J was trimmed by 4 bases and V by 3 bases; bases with no gene match: 4. The germline V gene encodes CDR1 SGDLS and CDR2 YYNGEE. The CDR3 is 15 amino acids. The CDR3 loop is CASSATSGVTGELFF. In nucleotides, the CDR3 is TGTGCCAGCAGCGCGACTAGCGGAGTCACCGGGGAGCTGTTTTTT. Together with reference TRBV9 and TRBJ2-2, the CDR3 gives the full variable domain: DSGVTQTPKHLITATGQRVTLRCSPRSGDLSVYWYQQSLDQGLQFLIQYYNGEERAKGNILERFSAQQFPDLHSELNLSSLELGDSALYFCASSATSGVTGELFFGEGSRLTVL.

The rearrangement joins TRBV7-9 to TRBJ1-2; 10 nucleotides match TRBD1. The V segment lost 2 bases and the J segment 2 bases; nucleotides outside the gene matches: 5. Germline-derived CDR1 and CDR2 are SEHNR and FQNEAQ (reference sequence). The CDR3 loop spans 16 amino acids. CDR3 amino acids: CASSLRDRGQNYGYTF. The CDR3 DNA reads TGTGCCAGCAGCTTACGCGACAGGGGGCAAAACTATGGCTACACCTTC.

The CDR3 bases are TGTGCCAGCAGCCCCTTCGGGCGGTTGGAGCGGGAGCAGTTCTTC. Its translation is CASSPFGRLEREQFF. The V call is TRBV7-9, the J call TRBJ2-1, with a weak D call TRBD2 (5 bases). The CDR3 is 15 residues long. Germline V gene lookup returns CDR1 SEHNR and CDR2 FQNEAQ (reference sequence). V gave up 5 bases and J gave up 10 bases, with 21 bases separating them. Combining the CDR3 with reference TRBV7-9 and TRBJ2-1 gives the whole variable domain DTGVSQNPRHKITKRGQNVTFRCDPISEHNRLYWYRQTLGQGPEFLTYFQNEAQLEKSRLLSDRFSAERPKGSFSTLEIQRTEQGDSAMYLCASSPFGRLEREQFFGPGTRLTVL.

The chain has TRBV29-1 and TRBJ2-7; D might be TRBD1 or TRBD2, each matching 6 bases. This CDR3 comprises 12 residues. Germline V gene sequence: CDR1 SQVTM, CDR2 ANQGSEA. Trimming pared 5 bases from V and 4 bases from J, leaving 12 bases between. The CDR3 is CSVYGGEYEQYF. DNA of the CDR3: TGCAGCGTTTACGGGGGCGAATACGAGCAGTACTTC.

The rearrangement uses TRBV28 and TRBJ2-2, with 8 bases that match TRBD1. The CDR3 covers 17 residues. The ends lost 7 bases at V and 4 bases at J; junction bases unmatched: 14. From germline, CDR1 is MDHEN and CDR2 SYDVKM. CDR3 nucleotide sequence: TGTGCCAGCAACCCTCCCCCGGGACAGGTGGGCACCGGGGAGCTGTTTTTT. This sequence encodes CASNPPPGQVGTGELFF. Full variable domain (remainder filled in from reference TRBV28 and TRBJ2-2): DVKVTQSSRYLVKRTGEKVFLECVQDMDHENMFWYRQDPGLGLRLIYFSYDVKMKEKGDIPEGYSVSREKKERFSLILESASTNQTSMYLCASNPPPGQVGTGELFFGEGSRLTVL.

The chain is built from TRBV10-1 and TRBJ2-2, with D possibly TRBD2 on 5 matching bases. CDR1 is WNHNN, CDR2 SYGVQD, per germline (reference sequence). This CDR3 spans 15 amino acids. The V and J ends lost 2 bases and 2 bases respectively, with 9 bases between them. The CDR3 DNA reads TGCGCCAGCAGTGAGCGGCGGACTAACACCGGGGAGCTGTTTTTT. Protein: CASSERRTNTGELFF.

The chain links TRBV2 to TRBJ2-7; D gene ambiguous. Germline loops: CDR1 SNHLY, CDR2 FYNNEI. Trimming removed 4 bases from V and 5 bases from J, with 6 bases in between. The CDR3 sequence is 11 residues long. The CDR3 DNA reads TGTGCCAGCAGTGTTAAACACGAGCAGTACTTC. This gives the protein CASSVKHEQYF.

The genes are TRBV10-3 and TRBJ2-7, with TRBD1 identical over 10 bases. The CDR3 is made up of 15 amino acids. Looked up from germline, CDR1 is ENHRY and CDR2 is SYGVKD. The V gene end was trimmed by 2 bases and the J gene end by 3 bases; junction bases not matched to a gene: 4. Here the CDR3 reads CAISEKGQGSYEQYF. The CDR3 coding sequence is TGTGCCATCAGTGAGAAGGGACAGGGGAGCTACGAGCAGTACTTC.